This record looks at one T cell receptor beta chain sequence and its context. These data are taken from a study of control samples from healthy donors and cancer patients. V was pared by 6 bases and J by 4 bases, with 3 bases of the junction left unmatched. Germline V gene lookup returns CDR1 LGHNA and CDR2 YNFKEQ. The CDR3 runs to 14 residues. Clones were read by immunoSEQ multiplex PCR, and TCRdb kept only the in-frame ones, dropping some. The table has about 180,000 clones, roughly 90% seen once. The V call is TRBV4-2, the J call TRBJ2-2; 9 bases line up with TRBD1. The source is a woman aged 45-65 years in good health. The specimen sequenced was blood. The CDR3 DNA reads as TGTGCCAGCAGTACGACAGGGGGCACCGGGGAGCTGTTTTTT. As protein: CASSTTGGTGELFF.